This TCR beta chain is drawn from a study of cytomegalovirus exposure and HLA in healthy donors. Overall study results and limits: The productive fraction for most TCR beta V segments was about 87% or about 30% in an earlier analysis. TCR beta chain V- and J-gene trimming was linked, in a later analysis, to a missense variant in DCLRE1C.

The CDR3 sequence is 13 residues long. Trimming removed 4 bases from V and 5 bases from J, with 10 bases in between. Germline V gene sequence: CDR1 SGDLS, CDR2 YYNGEE. This clone was seen only a few times. Its specificity is not known. PCR employed 60 Vbeta and 13 Jbeta primers. Using immunoSEQ multiplex PCR, the repertoire was profiled, and TCRdb retains in-frame clones only, with some absent. The table shows approximately 120,000 clones, with over 15% occurring only once. V is TRBV9 and J is TRBJ2-1, with D possibly matching TRBD1 (5 bases). Specimen: PBMCs. The TCR sequence derives from a female donor in good health and CMV-seropositive. The CDR3 DNA reads TGTGCCAGCAGCATCGACAGCCACAATGAGCAGTTCTTC. Its translation is CASSIDSHNEQFF.